Following are 8 T cell receptor beta chains from one sample sequenced in a study of T cells after posttransplantation cyclophosphamide. Cyclophosphamide on days +3 and +4 followed busulfan-fludarabine conditioning and a marrow graft. TCRdb keeps only in-frame clones here, not all; method: immunoSEQ multiplex PCR. Among tens of thousands of clones, around 90% were seen once, and the ten largest hold 2% to 3%. The sample was PBMCs, taken roughly 59 days after allogeneic stem cell transplant with posttransplant cyclophosphamide. These receptors were collected from a male patient aged 60 to 75 who received an allogeneic stem cell transplant from a related donor and was CMV-positive. A subset of T cells may come from the graft donor.

The V gene is TRBV30, the J gene TRBJ1-3; TRBD1 matches at 8 bases. The length of the CDR3 is 18 residues. J was trimmed by 1 base and V by 5 bases; bases with no gene match: 16. Germline CDR1 and CDR2: GTSNPN and SVGIG (reference sequence). The CDR3: CAWDADREDIASGNTIYF. In DNA form, the CDR3 reads TGTGCCTGGGATGCGGACAGGGAAGATATAGCGTCTGGAAACACCATATATTTT.

The rearrangement joins TRBV5-5 to TRBJ1-5; D is perhaps TRBD1 (5 bases). Germline V gene sequence: CDR1 SGHKS, CDR2 YYEKEE (reference sequence). The CDR3 is made up of 15 amino acids. Deletions cut 3 bases from V and 2 bases from J, with 12 bases between. As DNA, the CDR3 is TGTGCCAGCAGCTATGAATGGGGGGGCAATCAGCCCCAGCATTTT. Its translation is CASSYEWGGNQPQHF.

CDR3 residues: CASSVGGVQNTEAFF. CDR3 DNA sequence: TGTGCCAGCAGTGTTGGGGGGGTCCAGAACACTGAAGCTTTCTTT. This chain connects TRBV2 to TRBJ1-1; possible D gene TRBD1, 5 bases. CDR1 SNHLY and CDR2 FYNNEI come from the germline V gene. With 4 bases removed from V and 1 base from J, the gap between germline ends came to 13 bases. The CDR3 has 15 residues.

The J gene is TRBJ1-1, the V gene TRBV7-9, with D hard to call. Deletions cut 6 bases from V and 3 bases from J, with 11 bases between. The CDR3 has 13 residues. The germline V gene encodes CDR1 SEHNR and CDR2 FQNEAQ (reference sequence). The CDR3 sequence is CASRKTADTEAFF. As DNA, the CDR3 is TGTGCCAGCAGAAAAACAGCGGACACTGAAGCTTTCTTT.

The chain links TRBV9 to TRBJ2-5; 9 positions match TRBD2. The CDR3 is 14 residues long. V shed 4 bases and J 4 bases; nucleotides not matched to a gene: 5. Germline V lookup: CDR1 SGDLS, CDR2 YYNGEE. The CDR3 coding sequence is TGTGCCAGCAGCACGCGGGGGGGCACAGAGACCCAGTACTTC. Amino acid sequence: CASSTRGGTETQYF. Full variable domain (remainder filled in from reference TRBV9 and TRBJ2-5): DSGVTQTPKHLITATGQRVTLRCSPRSGDLSVYWYQQSLDQGLQFLIQYYNGEERAKGNILERFSAQQFPDLHSELNLSSLELGDSALYFCASSTRGGTETQYFGPGTRLLVL.

The rearrangement uses TRBV29-1 and TRBJ1-3; D might be TRBD1 (6 bases). This CDR3 comprises 13 residues. Germline V lookup: CDR1 SQVTM, CDR2 ANQGSEA. V lost 4 bases and J 7 bases, leaving 14 bases between the germline ends. This chain's CDR3 is CSVADSFENTIYF. The CDR3, as DNA: TGCAGCGTTGCGGACAGTTTTGAGAACACCATATATTTT. The full variable domain, rest sourced from reference TRBV29-1 and TRBJ1-3, is SAVISQKPSRDICQRGTSLTIQCQVDSQVTMMFWYRQQPGQSLTLIATANQGSEATYESGFVIDKFPISRPNLTFSTLTVSNMSPEDSSIYLCSVADSFENTIYFGEGSWLTVV.

The V call is TRBV7-2, the J call TRBJ1-6; 7 bases fit TRBD1. Germline V gives CDR1 SGHTA, CDR2 FQGNSA. The CDR3 is 15 amino acids. The ends lost 2 bases at V and 6 bases at J; junction bases unmatched: 4. CDR3 sequence: CASSLTTGSNSPLHF. CDR3 nucleotide sequence: TGTGCCAGCAGCTTAACGACAGGGAGTAATTCACCCCTCCACTTT. The whole variable domain, filled in from reference TRBV7-2 and TRBJ1-6, reads GAGVSQSPSNKVTEKGKDVELRCDPISGHTALYWYRQSLGQGLEFLIYFQGNSAPDKSGLPSDRFSAERTGGSVSTLTIQRTQQEDSAVYLCASSLTTGSNSPLHFGNGTRLTVT.

This clone was observed once. For the CDR3, the DNA is TGTGCCAGCGGGCGAGTCGATGAGCAGTTCTTC. This sequence encodes CASGRVDEQFF. The chain recombines TRBV6-6 with TRBJ2-1; D is unclear. CDR3 length equals 11 residues. Germline V gives CDR1 MNHNY, CDR2 SVGAGI (reference sequence). V shed 8 bases and J shed 8 bases, with 10 bases lying between them.